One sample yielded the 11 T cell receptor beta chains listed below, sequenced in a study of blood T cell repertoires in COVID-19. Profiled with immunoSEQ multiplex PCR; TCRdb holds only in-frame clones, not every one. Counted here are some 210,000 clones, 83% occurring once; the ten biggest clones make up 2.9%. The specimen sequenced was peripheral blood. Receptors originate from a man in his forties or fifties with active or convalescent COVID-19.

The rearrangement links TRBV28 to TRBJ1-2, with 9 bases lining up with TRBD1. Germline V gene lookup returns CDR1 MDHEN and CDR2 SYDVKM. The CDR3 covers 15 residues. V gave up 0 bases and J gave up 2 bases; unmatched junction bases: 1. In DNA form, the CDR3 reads TGTGCCAGCAGTTTATGGACAGGGGGGAACTATGGCTACACCTTC. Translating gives CASSLWTGGNYGYTF.

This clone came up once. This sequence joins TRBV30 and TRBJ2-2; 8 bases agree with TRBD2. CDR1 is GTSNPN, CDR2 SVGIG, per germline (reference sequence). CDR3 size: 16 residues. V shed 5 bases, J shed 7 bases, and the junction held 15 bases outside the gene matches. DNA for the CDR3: TGTGCCTGGCACAGCGGGGGCACCCAGGGGAGCGGGGAGCTGTTTTTT. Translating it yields CAWHSGGTQGSGELFF.

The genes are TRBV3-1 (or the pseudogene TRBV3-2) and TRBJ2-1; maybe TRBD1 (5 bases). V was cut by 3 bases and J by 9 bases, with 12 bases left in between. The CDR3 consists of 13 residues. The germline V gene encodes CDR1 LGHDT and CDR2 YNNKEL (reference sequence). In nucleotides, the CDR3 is TGTGCCAGCAGCCATGCCCAGGGTCTTGAGCAGTTCTTC. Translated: CASSHAQGLEQFF.

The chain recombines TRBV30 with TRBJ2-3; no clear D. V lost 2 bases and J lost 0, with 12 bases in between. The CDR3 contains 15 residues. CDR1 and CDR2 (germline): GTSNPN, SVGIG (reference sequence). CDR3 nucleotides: TGTGCCTGGAGTAGGCTCCCCGGGAGCACAGATACGCAGTATTTT. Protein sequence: CAWSRLPGSTDTQYF.

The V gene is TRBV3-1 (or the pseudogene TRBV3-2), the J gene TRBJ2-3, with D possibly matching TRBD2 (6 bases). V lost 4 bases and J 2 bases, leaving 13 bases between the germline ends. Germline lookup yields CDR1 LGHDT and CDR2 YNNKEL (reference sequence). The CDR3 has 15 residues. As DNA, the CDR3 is TGTGCCAGCAGCCGCCGGGACTTCAACACAGATACGCAGTATTTT. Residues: CASSRRDFNTDTQYF.

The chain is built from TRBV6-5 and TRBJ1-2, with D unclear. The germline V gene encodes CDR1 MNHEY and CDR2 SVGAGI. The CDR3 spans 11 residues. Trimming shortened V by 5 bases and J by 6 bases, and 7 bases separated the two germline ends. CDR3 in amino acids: CASSTEDGYTF. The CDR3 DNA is TGTGCCAGCAGTACCGAGGATGGCTACACCTTC.

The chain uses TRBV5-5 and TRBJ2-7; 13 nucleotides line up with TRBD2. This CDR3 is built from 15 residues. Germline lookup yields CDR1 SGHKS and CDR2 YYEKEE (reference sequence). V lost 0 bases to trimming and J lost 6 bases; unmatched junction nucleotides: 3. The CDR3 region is CASSLEGLAGFEQYF. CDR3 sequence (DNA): TGTGCCAGCAGCTTGGAGGGACTAGCGGGGTTCGAGCAGTACTTC.

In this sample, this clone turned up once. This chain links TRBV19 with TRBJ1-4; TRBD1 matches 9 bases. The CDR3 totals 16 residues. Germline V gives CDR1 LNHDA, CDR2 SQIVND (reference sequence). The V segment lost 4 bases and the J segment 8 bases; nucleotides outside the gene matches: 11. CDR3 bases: TGTGCCAGTAGTACAACTTCCGGGACAGGGAAGGAAAAACTGTTTTTT. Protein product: CASSTTSGTGKEKLFF.

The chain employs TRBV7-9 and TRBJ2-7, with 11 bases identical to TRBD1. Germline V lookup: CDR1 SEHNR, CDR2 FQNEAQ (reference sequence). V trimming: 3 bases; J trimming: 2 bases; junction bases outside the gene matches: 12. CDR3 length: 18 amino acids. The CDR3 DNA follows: TGTGCCAGCAGCTTGCCAGGACAGGGGGCGCTGGCTCCCTACGAGCAGTACTTC. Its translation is CASSLPGQGALAPYEQYF.

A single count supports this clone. The CDR3 protein is CASSASRGSQETQYF. CDR3 nucleotides: TGTGCCAGCAGTGCATCACGGGGTTCCCAAGAGACCCAGTACTTC. J is TRBJ2-5 and V is TRBV6-4, with D maybe TRBD2 (5 bases). The CDR3 spans 15 residues. The V end was cut by 4 bases, the J end by 1 base, with 13 bases between. Germline CDR1 reads MRHNA; CDR2 reads SNTAGT.

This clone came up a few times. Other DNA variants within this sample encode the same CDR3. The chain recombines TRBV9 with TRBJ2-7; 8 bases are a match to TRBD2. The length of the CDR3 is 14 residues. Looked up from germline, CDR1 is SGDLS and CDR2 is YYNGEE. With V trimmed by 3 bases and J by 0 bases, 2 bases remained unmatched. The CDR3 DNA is TGTGCCAGCAGCGAAAGCGGGAGCTCCTACGAGCAGTACTTC. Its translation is CASSESGSSYEQYF.